The clone carrying this T cell receptor (beta chain) was seen a few times. PCR used 60 Vbeta primers and 13 Jbeta primers. Clones were sequenced by immunoSEQ multiplex PCR, and TCRdb holds only the in-frame ones, with some missing. The repertoire holds approximately 100,000 clones, with roughly four fifths as singletons. These data are taken from a study of cytomegalovirus exposure and HLA in healthy donors. Germline CDR1 and CDR2: MNHGY and SVAAGI. V lost 7 bases, J lost 5 bases, and 24 bases lay in between. The CDR3 is 17 amino acids. The chain couples TRBV6-9 to TRBJ2-4, with a weak D call TRBD1 (5 bases). The sample comprised PBMCs. The sequence derives from a male donor in good health and CMV-seropositive. The CDR3 DNA reads TGTGCCAGCAACCACCTAGTTAGGGGCAGCCTAGAAAACATTCAGTACTTC. Translation gives CASNHLVRGSLENIQYF.